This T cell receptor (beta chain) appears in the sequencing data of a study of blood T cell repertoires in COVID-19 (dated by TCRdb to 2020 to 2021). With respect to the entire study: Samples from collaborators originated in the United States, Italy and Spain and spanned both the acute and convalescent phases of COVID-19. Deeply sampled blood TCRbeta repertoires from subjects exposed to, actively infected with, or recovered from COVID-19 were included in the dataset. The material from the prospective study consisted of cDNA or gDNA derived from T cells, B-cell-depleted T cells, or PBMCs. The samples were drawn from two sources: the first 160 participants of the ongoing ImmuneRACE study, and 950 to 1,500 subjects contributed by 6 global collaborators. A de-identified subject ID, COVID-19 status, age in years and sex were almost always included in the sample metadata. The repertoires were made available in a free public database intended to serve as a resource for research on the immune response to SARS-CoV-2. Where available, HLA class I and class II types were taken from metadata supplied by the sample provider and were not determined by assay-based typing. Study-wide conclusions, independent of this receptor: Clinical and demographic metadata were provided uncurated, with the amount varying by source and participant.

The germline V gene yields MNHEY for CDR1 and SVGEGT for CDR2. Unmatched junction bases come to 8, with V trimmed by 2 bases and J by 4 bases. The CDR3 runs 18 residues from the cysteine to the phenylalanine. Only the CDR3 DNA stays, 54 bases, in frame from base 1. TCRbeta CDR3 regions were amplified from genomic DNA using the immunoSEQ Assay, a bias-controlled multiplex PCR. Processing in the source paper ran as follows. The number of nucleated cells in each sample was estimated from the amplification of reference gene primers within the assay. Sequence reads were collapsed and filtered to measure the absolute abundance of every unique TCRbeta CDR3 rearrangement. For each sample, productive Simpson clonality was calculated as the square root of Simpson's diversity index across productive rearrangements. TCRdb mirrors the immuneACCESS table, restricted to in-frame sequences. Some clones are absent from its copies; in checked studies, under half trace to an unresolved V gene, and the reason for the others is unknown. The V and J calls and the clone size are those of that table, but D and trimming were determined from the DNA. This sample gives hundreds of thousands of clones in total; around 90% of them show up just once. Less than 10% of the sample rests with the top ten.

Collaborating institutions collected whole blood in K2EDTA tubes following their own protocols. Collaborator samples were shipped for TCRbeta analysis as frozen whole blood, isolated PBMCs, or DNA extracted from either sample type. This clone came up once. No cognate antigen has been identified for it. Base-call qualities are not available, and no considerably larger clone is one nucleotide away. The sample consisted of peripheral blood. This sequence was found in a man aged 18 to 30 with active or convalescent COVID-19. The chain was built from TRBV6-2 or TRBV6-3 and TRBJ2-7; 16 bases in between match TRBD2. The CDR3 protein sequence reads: CASSYQSGTSGGVYEQYF. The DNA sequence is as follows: TGTGCCAGCAGTTACCAGTCCGGGACTAGCGGGGGGGTATACGAGCAGTACTTC.